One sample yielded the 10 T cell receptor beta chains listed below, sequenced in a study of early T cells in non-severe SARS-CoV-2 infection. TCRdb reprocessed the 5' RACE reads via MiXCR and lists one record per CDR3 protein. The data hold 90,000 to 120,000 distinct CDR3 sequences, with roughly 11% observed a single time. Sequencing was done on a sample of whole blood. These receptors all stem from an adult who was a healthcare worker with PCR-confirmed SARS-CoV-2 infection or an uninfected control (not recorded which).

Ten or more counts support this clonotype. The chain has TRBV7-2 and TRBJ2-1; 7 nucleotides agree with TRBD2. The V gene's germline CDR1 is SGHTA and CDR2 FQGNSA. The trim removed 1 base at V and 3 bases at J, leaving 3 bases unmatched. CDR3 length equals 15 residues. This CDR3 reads CASSLVGLGYNEQFF. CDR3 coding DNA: TGTGCCAGCAGCTTAGTAGGACTAGGCTACAATGAGCAGTTCTTC.

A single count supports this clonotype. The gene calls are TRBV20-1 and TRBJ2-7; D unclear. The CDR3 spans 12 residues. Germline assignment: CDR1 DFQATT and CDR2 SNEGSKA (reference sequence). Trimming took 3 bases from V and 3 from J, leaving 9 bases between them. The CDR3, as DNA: TGCAGTGCTAGCGAGAGATACTACGAGCAGTACTTC. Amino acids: CSASERYYEQYF.

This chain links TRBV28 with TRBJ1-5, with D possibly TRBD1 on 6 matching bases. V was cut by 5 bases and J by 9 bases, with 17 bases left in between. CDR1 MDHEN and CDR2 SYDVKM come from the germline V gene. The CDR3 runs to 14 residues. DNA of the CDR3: TGTGCCAGCAGTCCCCCGGGGGGGCCGGGGCCCCAGCATTTT. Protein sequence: CASSPPGGPGPQHF.

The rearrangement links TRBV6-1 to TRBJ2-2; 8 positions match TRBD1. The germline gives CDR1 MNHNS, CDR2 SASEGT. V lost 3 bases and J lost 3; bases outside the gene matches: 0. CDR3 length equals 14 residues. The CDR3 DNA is TGTGCCAGCAGTGAGGGACAGGACACCGGGGAGCTGTTTTTT. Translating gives CASSEGQDTGELFF.

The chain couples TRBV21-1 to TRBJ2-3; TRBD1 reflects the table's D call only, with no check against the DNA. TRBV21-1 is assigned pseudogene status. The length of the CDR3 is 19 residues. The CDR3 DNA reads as TGTGCCAGCAGCAAAGATACCTTTCGGGACCTACCTTACACAGATACGCAGTATTTT. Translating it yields CASSKDTFRDLPYTDTQYF.

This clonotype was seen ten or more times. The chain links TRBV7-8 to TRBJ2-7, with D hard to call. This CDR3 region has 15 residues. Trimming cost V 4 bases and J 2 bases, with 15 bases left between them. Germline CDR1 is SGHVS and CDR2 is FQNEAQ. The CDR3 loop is CASSSTVTTPYEQYF. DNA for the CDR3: TGTGCCAGCAGCTCAACGGTAACTACCCCCTACGAGCAGTACTTC.

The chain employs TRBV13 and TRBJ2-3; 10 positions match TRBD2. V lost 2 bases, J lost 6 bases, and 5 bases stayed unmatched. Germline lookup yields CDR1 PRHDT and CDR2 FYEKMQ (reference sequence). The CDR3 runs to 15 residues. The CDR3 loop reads CASSLLAGDYDTQYF. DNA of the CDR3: TGTGCCAGCAGCTTACTAGCGGGAGATTACGATACGCAGTATTTT.

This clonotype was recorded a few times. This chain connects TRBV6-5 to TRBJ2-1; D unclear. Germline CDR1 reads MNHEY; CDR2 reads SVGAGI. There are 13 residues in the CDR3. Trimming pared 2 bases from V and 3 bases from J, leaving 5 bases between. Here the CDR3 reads CASSYRIYNEQFF. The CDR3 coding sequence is TGTGCCAGCAGTTACAGGATCTACAATGAGCAGTTCTTC.

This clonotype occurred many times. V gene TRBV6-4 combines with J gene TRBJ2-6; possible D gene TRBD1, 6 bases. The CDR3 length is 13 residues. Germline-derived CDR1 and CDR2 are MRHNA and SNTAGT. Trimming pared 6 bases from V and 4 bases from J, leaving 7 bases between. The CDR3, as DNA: TGTGCCAGCAGGGGGGCCGGGGCCAACGTCCTGACTTTC. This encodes CASRGAGANVLTF.

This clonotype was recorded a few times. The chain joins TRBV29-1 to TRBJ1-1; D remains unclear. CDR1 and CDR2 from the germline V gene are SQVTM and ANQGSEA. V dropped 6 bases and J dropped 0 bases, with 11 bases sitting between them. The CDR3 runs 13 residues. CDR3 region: CSVRGLMNTEAFF. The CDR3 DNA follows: TGCAGCGTGAGAGGGTTGATGAACACTGAAGCTTTCTTT. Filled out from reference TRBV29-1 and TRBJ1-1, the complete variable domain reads SAVISQKPSRDICQRGTSLTIQCQVDSQVTMMFWYRQQPGQSLTLIATANQGSEATYESGFVIDKFPISRPNLTFSTLTVSNMSPEDSSIYLCSVRGLMNTEAFFGQGTRLTVV.